This paragraph reports one TCR beta chain. As yet, its antigen is unknown. The sample's time point: pre-treatment baseline. Disease control meant complete response, partial response or stable disease at 12 weeks. Prior systemic cancer therapy, immunosuppressant use and other active malignancies excluded patients. V lost 3 bases, J lost 5 bases, and 4 bases stayed unmatched. The CDR3 loop spans 14 amino acids. Germline loops: CDR1 SGHDT, CDR2 YYEEEE. A fixed DNA input of approximately 400 ng was used per bulk PBMC sample. TCRdb's copy holds only in-frame clones and misses some; the assay was immunoSEQ multiplex PCR. Counted here are around 8,100 clones, about 80% occurring once; the ten biggest clones make up less than 1.5%. The data originate from a study of blood T cell dynamics during melanoma immunotherapy. Whole-study results and caveats: Whether repertoire-driving clones were melanoma-specific could not be determined.

This TCR came from a human donor with melanoma. J is TRBJ2-5 and V is TRBV5-6; TRBD1 aligns across 10 bases. Here the sequenced sample was blood, taken from a patient treated with checkpoint blockade. CDR3 nucleotide sequence: TGTGCCAGCAGCTGGGACAGGGGAAGTGAGACCCAGTACTTC. It translates to CASSWDRGSETQYF. Filled out from reference TRBV5-6 and TRBJ2-5, the complete variable domain reads DAGVTQSPTHLIKTRGQQVTLRCSPKSGHDTVSWYQQALGQGPQFIFQYYEEEERQRGNFPDRFSGHQFPNYSSELNVNALLLGDSALYLCASSWDRGSETQYFGPGTRLLVL.